This T cell receptor (beta chain) comes out of a study of T cells in Graves' hyperthyroidism and ophthalmopathy. V lost 2 bases and J 7 bases, leaving 20 bases between the germline ends. Germline-derived CDR1 and CDR2 are SGHTA and FQGNSA. This CDR3 has 16 residues. RNA transcripts yielded amplified TCR beta CDR3 regions. First-round RT-PCR targeting the TCR CDR3 was performed with the HTBI primer set. TCRdb independently ran MiXCR on the multiplex PCR reads; one entry per CDR3 protein. The data contain approximately 330,000 distinct CDR3 sequences, around 13% of them singletons. This chain connects TRBV7-2 to TRBJ2-5; D might be TRBD1 (5 bases). Material: blood. The sequence was obtained from a middle-aged woman with Graves' ophthalmopathy. In nucleotides, the CDR3 is TGTGCCAGCAGCTTAACATTCTCTCGGACATCGGGGACCCAGTACTTC. Its translation: CASSLTFSRTSGTQYF.